A single sample is the source of the 29 T cell receptor gamma chains below, sequenced in a study of γδ T cells in repeated Plasmodium falciparum infection. TCRdb re-called the multiplex PCR reads through CATT. The sample yields 28,000 or so gamma-chain clones, more than 1.4% seen once. Bulk repertoires came from Vgamma9/Vdelta2+ or Vdelta2-negative gammadelta T cells flow-sorted from PBMC. Material for sequencing was gamma-delta T cells from blood. The receptor set was obtained from a pool of human donors (malaria-infected and uninfected, not separated).

This clone was counted many times. This chain uses TRGV2 with TRGJ1 or TRGJ2. No J gene was available from TCRdb, and it was assigned here by a germline match of the DNA. Per germline, CDR1 EGSNGY and CDR2 YDSYNSKV. V lost 0 bases and J lost 12; bases outside the gene matches: 8. The CDR3 contains 12 residues. The CDR3 reads CATWDGPSRKLF. In nucleotides, the CDR3 is TGTGCCACCTGGGACGGGCCGTCGAGGAAACTCTTT.

This clone has ten or more counts. A far bigger clonotype differs at one base, so this is likely a read error. Distinct nucleotide sequences in the sample also encode this CDR3. This chain links TRGV9 with TRGJP. Assignment of the J gene here rests on matching the DNA to germline, because TCRdb gives none. The CDR3 runs 16 residues. Germline V gives CDR1 GITISATS, CDR2 ISYDGTV (reference sequence). The CDR3 protein is CALWDGQELGKKIKVF. Written as DNA, the CDR3 is TGTGCCTTGTGGGACGGTCAAGAGTTAGGCAAAAAAATCAAGGTATTT.

This clone was observed at least ten times. J is TRGJ1 or TRGJ2 and V is TRGV2. CDR1 and CDR2 from the germline V gene are EGSNGY and YDSYNSKV. V was pared by 0 bases and J by 5 bases, with 4 bases of the junction left unmatched. CDR3 length: 13 residues. CDR3 sequence reads: CATWDGHNYKKLF. CDR3 bases: TGTGCCACCTGGGACGGGCATAATTATAAGAAACTCTTT.

This clone was picked up many times. Given a far larger clone just one base away, this is likely a sequencing read error. The same CDR3 can be traced to other DNA sequences in this sample. The V and J genes are TRGV3 and TRGJ1 or TRGJ2. Germline CDR1 VTNTFY, CDR2 YDVSTARD (reference sequence). The CDR3 totals 13 residues. V was clipped by 1 base and J by 3 bases; unmatched bases: 3. Written as DNA, the CDR3 is TGTGCCACCTGGGACAGCGGTTATTATAAGAAACTCTTT. This sequence encodes CATWDSGYYKKLF.

This clone came up many times. A read error likely explains this, since a far larger clone differs by one base. The identical CDR3 is also encoded by other nucleotide sequences in the sample. CDR3 bases: TGTGCCACCTGGGACGGTCAGAATTATTATAAAAAACTCTTT. It codes for CATWDGQNYYKKLF. The V segment is TRGV5, and no J call was made. CDR1 VINAFY and CDR2 YDVSNSKD come from the germline V gene. This CDR3 is 14 amino acids long.

This clone was seen at least ten times. A single base is all that separates this from a far larger clone, so a read error is likely. This same CDR3 is encoded by further DNA sequences in the sample. The CDR3 region is CALWEVHRELGKKIKVF. Written as DNA, the CDR3 is TGTGCCCTGTGGGAGGTGCACCGGGAGTTGGGCAAAAAAATCAAGGTATTT. V gene TRGV9 combines with J gene TRGJP. This CDR3 contains 17 residues. Germline V gene lookup returns CDR1 GITISATS and CDR2 ISYDGTV (reference sequence).

Many counts were recorded for this clone. A read error is the likely source, as a far larger clone sits one nucleotide away. Other DNA variants within this sample encode the same CDR3. The chain combines TRGV9 with TRGJP. No J gene was available from TCRdb, and it was assigned here by a germline match of the DNA. The CDR3 runs 18 residues. CDR1 is GITISATS, CDR2 ISYDGTV, per germline (reference sequence). The CDR3 nucleotides read TGTGCCTTGTGGGAGGCCCAAAGTATAAGGTTGGGCAAAAAGATCAAGGTATTT. Translation gives CALWEAQSIRLGKKIKVF.

This clone has at least ten counts. V is TRGV4 and J is TRGJ1 or TRGJ2. There are 15 residues in the CDR3. The germline V gene encodes CDR1 EGSTGY and CDR2 YDSYTSSV. J gave up 5 bases and V 2 bases, and 12 bases lay outside the gene matches. The CDR3: CATWDAFLVDYKKLF. The CDR3 DNA follows: TGTGCCACCTGGGATGCCTTCTTAGTGGATTATAAGAAACTCTTT.

Many counts were recorded for this clone. A read error likely explains this, since a far larger clone differs by one base. Other DNA sequences in this sample translate to the same CDR3. The CDR3 nucleotides are TGTGCCTTGTGGGAGGTGTTGGTGGGGTTGGGCAAAAAAATCAAGGTATTT. Protein: CALWEVLVGLGKKIKVF. The chain uses TRGV9 and TRGJP. No J gene was available from TCRdb, and it was assigned here by a germline match of the DNA. The CDR3 contains 17 residues. The junction had 8 bases not matched to a gene; V was cut back by 0 bases and J by 9 bases. CDR1 GITISATS and CDR2 ISYDGTV come from the germline V gene (reference sequence).

Remarks on this clone: Translating this DNA gives a protein that differs at residue 8 from the TCRdb one, which belongs to a much larger clone; a read error is likely, and the protein shown is this translation. The rearrangement uses TRGV9 and TRGJP1. Matching the DNA to germline supplied the J gene, which TCRdb does not give. The V gene end was trimmed by 1 base and the J gene end by 8 bases; junction bases not matched to a gene: 7. Germline CDR1 GITISATS, CDR2 ISYDGTV (reference sequence). This CDR3 has 14 amino acids. CDR3 in amino acids: CALWEVRRGWFKIF. CDR3 nucleotide sequence: TGTGCCTTGTGGGAGGTTCGGAGGGGTTGGTTCAAGATATTT.

Ten or more counts support this clone. The translation of this DNA and the TCRdb protein of a much larger clone differ at residue 5, probably owing to a read error; the protein shown here is translated from the DNA. The chain has TRGV4 and TRGJ1 or TRGJ2. Germline trimming cut 5 bases from V and 4 bases from J; bases unmatched to any gene: 5. The V gene's germline CDR1 is EGSTGY and CDR2 YDSYTSSV. The CDR3 is 12 residues long. The CDR3 nucleotides are TGTGCCACCTGGGGTTGGTATTATAAGAAACTCTTT. This encodes CATWGWYYKKLF.

This clone was counted at least ten times. This is likely an artifact of a read error, given a far larger clone one base away. This chain connects TRGV5 to TRGJP2. This CDR3 is built from 12 residues. After removal of 3 bases from V and 10 bases from J, the junction contained 5 bases not matched to a gene. Germline V gives CDR1 VINAFY, CDR2 YDVSNSKD. The CDR3 is CATWDAGWIKTF. CDR3 DNA sequence: TGTGCCACCTGGGACGCTGGTTGGATCAAGACGTTT.

Many counts were recorded for this clone. A far larger clone lies a single base away; this is likely a read error. Other nucleotide sequences from this sample produce the same CDR3. The J gene was not called, though the V gene is TRGV9. The germline V gene encodes CDR1 GITISATS and CDR2 ISYDGTV (reference sequence). CDR3 length equals 15 residues. This CDR3 is CALWEVHPFYYKKLF. CDR3 coding DNA: TGTGCCTTGTGGGAGGTGCACCCCTTTTATTATAAGAAGCTCTTT.

In regard to this clone: The amino acid sequence in TCRdb belongs to a much larger clone and departs from this DNA's translation at residue 6, likely a sequencing read error; the sequence shown is translated from the DNA. The chain employs TRGV2 and TRGJP2. The J gene, absent from TCRdb, was called here by matching the DNA to germline. Per germline, CDR1 EGSNGY and CDR2 YDSYNSKV. J was trimmed by 4 bases and V by 2 bases; bases with no gene match: 4. The CDR3 contains 14 residues. As DNA, the CDR3 is TGTGCCACCTGGGACGAGCATAGTGATTGGATCAAGACGTTT. Translation: CATWDEHSDWIKTF.

In its sample, this clone was seen a few times. A far larger clone is off by one base, so a read error is likely. Other DNA sequences in the same sample also yield this CDR3. A V gene of TRGV9 was called, but no J gene was assigned. The CDR3 has 11 residues. Germline lookup yields CDR1 GITISATS and CDR2 ISYDGTV (reference sequence). The chain's CDR3 is CALWELGKKLF. CDR3 bases: TGTGCCTTGTGGGAATTGGGTAAGAAGCTCTTT.

About this clone: The protein TCRdb gives is from a much larger clone and does not agree with this DNA's translation at residue 4, likely a read error; the protein shown here comes from the DNA. This sample also contains other DNA sequences that code for the same CDR3. The chain links TRGV9 to TRGJP. TCRdb supplies no J gene; here it was assigned by aligning the nucleotide sequence to germline. CDR1 and CDR2 (germline): GITISATS, ISYDGTV (reference sequence). This CDR3 has 18 residues. The CDR3 nucleotides read TGTGCCTTGCGGGAGAACTACGCGGGGGAGTTGGGCAAAAAAATCAAGGTATTT. It translates to CALRENYAGELGKKIKVF.

Of note for this clone: A read error likely explains why the TCRdb protein, taken from a much larger clone, differs from this DNA's translation at residue 4; the protein shown is translated from the DNA. The genes are TRGV3 and TRGJ1 or TRGJ2. The J gene, absent from TCRdb, was called here by matching the DNA to germline. The V segment lost 9 bases and the J segment 2 bases; nucleotides outside the gene matches: 7. The CDR3 length is 12 residues. Germline V gene lookup returns CDR1 VTNTFY and CDR2 YDVSTARD (reference sequence). The CDR3 coding sequence is TGTGCCACCCGGTATCATTATTATAAGAAACTCTTT. This translates into CATRYHYYKKLF.

This clone occurred many times. TCRdb lists the protein of a much larger clone for this DNA, which differs at residue 9, so this is likely a read error; the protein given here is translated from the DNA itself. The chain is built from TRGV9 and TRGJP. The J gene, absent from TCRdb, was called here by matching the DNA to germline. Germline V gene data show CDR1 as GITISATS and CDR2 as ISYDGTV (reference sequence). This CDR3 is 17 amino acids long. The CDR3 DNA sequence: TGTGCCTTGTGGGAGGTGTTACAAGGGTTGGGCAAAAAAATCAAGGTATTT. It specifies CALWEVLQGLGKKIKVF.

There are many counts of this clone. CDR3 region: CATWAKCRTYYKKLF. CDR3 sequence (DNA): TGTGCCACCTGGGCTAAGTGTAGGACTTATTATAAGAAACTCTTT. The genes are TRGV8 and TRGJ1 or TRGJ2. The CDR3 extends over 15 amino acids. Germline-derived CDR1 and CDR2 are VENAVY and YDSYNSRV. The J segment lost 3 bases and the V segment lost 5 bases, leaving 13 bases of the junction unmatched.

Remarks on this clone: TCRdb's protein for this DNA is that of a much larger clone and differs from the translation at residue 3, likely a read error; the protein shown is the DNA translation. The rearrangement links TRGV9 to TRGJP1. No J segment appears in TCRdb, so it was assigned here by matching the sequence to germline. CDR3 length equals 14 residues. Germline values: CDR1 GITISATS, CDR2 ISYDGTV (reference sequence). CDR3 amino acids: CASWANTTGWFKIF. The CDR3 region has the DNA TGTGCCTCGTGGGCGAATACCACTGGTTGGTTCAAGATATTT.

This clone occurred a few times. TCRdb's entry gives the protein of a much larger clone, which mismatches this DNA's translation at residue 6, likely from a read error; the protein reported here is translated from the DNA. The chain couples TRGV9 to TRGJ1 or TRGJ2. The J gene, not given by TCRdb, was assigned here from a germline match of the nucleotide sequence. J lost 8 bases, V lost 3 bases, and 10 bases had no gene match. The CDR3 totals 13 residues. Looked up from germline, CDR1 is GITISATS and CDR2 is ISYDGTV (reference sequence). The CDR3 sequence: CALWELIGNKKLF. The CDR3 DNA reads as TGTGCCTTGTGGGAGCTTATCGGGAATAAGAAACTCTTT.

A word on this clone: TCRdb's entry gives the protein of a much larger clone, which mismatches this DNA's translation at residue 6, likely from a read error; the protein reported here is translated from the DNA. The chain couples TRGV9 to TRGJ1 or TRGJ2. Germline matching of the DNA provided the J gene here, since TCRdb leaves it blank. Trimming at V came to 7 bases and at J to 11 bases, leaving 8 bases not matched to a gene. Germline CDR1 is GITISATS and CDR2 is ISYDGTV (reference sequence). CDR3 length equals 10 residues. In nucleotides, the CDR3 is TGTGCCTTGTGTCTGGTAGAGAAACTCTTT. It translates to CALCLVEKLF.

Regarding this clone: TCRdb's protein, taken from a much larger clone, differs from this DNA's translation at residue 10, likely owing to a read error; the protein displayed comes from the DNA. The chain couples TRGV9 to TRGJ1 or TRGJ2. The J gene was missing in TCRdb and was found by matching the end of the DNA to germline. V trimming: 0 bases; J trimming: 9 bases; junction bases outside the gene matches: 11. Germline CDR1 GITISATS, CDR2 ISYDGTV (reference sequence). This CDR3 region has 14 residues. CDR3 nucleotide sequence: TGTGCCTTGTGGGAGGTGCTCCTTGGTTGTAAGAAACTCTTT. Translation gives CALWEVLLGCKKLF.

This clone appeared many times. The protein TCRdb lists belongs to a much larger clone and differs from this DNA's translation at residue 9, which points to a read error; the protein shown is made from the DNA. The CDR3 here is CALWEVCGDGKLF. The CDR3 DNA sequence: TGTGCCTTGTGGGAGGTCTGTGGGGACGGGAAACTCTTT. The chain employs TRGV9 and TRGJ1 or TRGJ2. The J gene, not given by TCRdb, was assigned here from a germline match of the nucleotide sequence. Germline V gene lookup returns CDR1 GITISATS and CDR2 ISYDGTV (reference sequence). The CDR3 has 13 amino acids. With V trimmed by 1 base and J by 12 bases, 12 bases remained unmatched.

Turning to this clone: The mismatch at residue 5 between this DNA's translation and the TCRdb protein of a much larger clone likely reflects a read error; the protein shown is translated from the DNA. This sequence joins TRGV3 and TRGJP2. The J gene is not listed in TCRdb, so it was assigned here from a DNA match to germline. Trimming removed 5 bases from V and 3 bases from J; junction bases left unmatched: 6. There are 14 residues in the CDR3. Germline values: CDR1 VTNTFY, CDR2 YDVSTARD (reference sequence). CDR3 bases: TGTGCCACCTGGGGCGCCCGTAGTGATTGGATCAAGACGTTT. Protein: CATWGARSDWIKTF.

This clone turned up a few times. TCRdb's protein for this DNA is that of a much larger clone and differs from the translation at residue 12, likely a read error; the protein shown is the DNA translation. The V call is TRGV9, the J call TRGJP. TCRdb leaves out the J gene; it was filled in here by matching the DNA to germline. CDR1 and CDR2 (germline): GITISATS, ISYDGTV (reference sequence). This CDR3 has 17 amino acids. CDR3 nucleotides: TGTGCCTTGTGGGAGGTGCCCAAGGAGTTGGGCACAAAAATCAAGGTATTT. It is translated as CALWEVPKELGTKIKVF.

Points on this clone: It differs at one base from a far larger clone, so likely a read error. The genes are TRGV3 and TRGJ1 or TRGJ2. TCRdb gives no J gene; it was assigned here by matching the DNA to germline. V shed 0 bases and J 10 bases; nucleotides not matched to a gene: 9. The CDR3 loop spans 13 amino acids. Germline-derived CDR1 and CDR2 are VTNTFY and YDVSTARD (reference sequence). The CDR3 protein is CATWDRQCYKKLF. CDR3 coding DNA: TGTGCCACCTGGGACAGGCAGTGCTACAAGAAACTCTTT.

This clone was observed a few times. The TCRdb protein comes from a much larger clone and disagrees with this DNA's translation at residue 11, likely due to a read error; the protein given here is derived from the DNA. The chain employs TRGV9 and TRGJ1 or TRGJ2. No J gene is reported in TCRdb; it was inferred here by comparing the DNA with germline. Trimming removed 0 bases from V and 3 bases from J; junction bases left unmatched: 14. Germline CDR1 reads GITISATS; CDR2 reads ISYDGTV (reference sequence). The CDR3 contains 17 residues. The CDR3 is CALWEVHSHRPYYKKLF. CDR3 nucleotide sequence: TGTGCCTTGTGGGAGGTGCACAGCCACCGCCCTTATTATAAGAAACTCTTT.

As regards this clone: The protein held in TCRdb is that of a much larger clone and does not match this DNA's translation at residue 12, likely because of a read error; the protein shown is translated from the DNA. CDR3 nucleotide sequence: TGTGCCTCGATAGTCCCCAAGAATTATTATAAGGAACTCTTT. Translating gives CASIVPKNYYKELF. Here the V gene is TRGV9, but the J gene went uncalled. CDR1 is GITISATS and CDR2 is ISYDGTV in the germline V gene (reference sequence). This CDR3 spans 14 amino acids.